This T cell receptor (beta chain) was recovered during a study of CD8 T cells in ankylosing spondylitis. Study conclusions and caveats: Disease-linked clones were reportedly significantly enriched in matched ankylosing spondylitis synovial fluid. There were earlier reports of some motif variants in reactive arthritis synovial fluid and blood. Disease-linked clones bore a CD8+ phenotype and were relatively rare in peripheral blood. Typical of ankylosing spondylitis blood, it appeared, was a TCR beta motif of eight highly homologous variants.

With molecular barcodes, quantitative 5'-RACE was used to make the TCR beta libraries. TCRdb used MiXCR to reprocess the 5' RACE reads, holding one entry per CDR3 protein. Of fewer than 750,000 distinct CDR3 sequences in the sample, over 15% were seen once. As concerns this clonotype: Its antigen is as yet unknown.

CDR1 is LGHNA, CDR2 YSLEER, per germline. The CDR3 has 14 amino acids. Trimming pared 0 bases from V and 5 bases from J, leaving 7 bases between. The receptor was derived from a male donor with ankylosing spondylitis. The rearrangement uses TRBV4-3 and TRBJ2-2, with D uncertain. Sequencing was performed on blood, either unsorted or a sorted T cell fraction (not recorded which). CDR3 amino acids: CASSQDPLTGELFF. CDR3 DNA sequence: TGCGCCAGCAGCCAAGATCCCCTTACCGGGGAGCTGTTTTTT.